The clone carrying this T cell receptor beta chain occurred a few times. TCRdb reprocessed the PCR reads with MiXCR, giving one entry per CDR3 protein. The sample lists about 300,000 distinct CDR3 sequences; over 20% were seen once. Germline loops: CDR1 SGHTA, CDR2 FQGNSA. The CDR3 sequence is 18 residues long. V trimming: 0 bases; J trimming: 5 bases; junction bases outside the gene matches: 12. The source of the sample is a study of molecular identifiers for immune sequencing clone quantification. The receptor was derived from a human donor in good health. Some libraries in this study had Jurkat cell RNA spiked in. The chain is built from TRBV7-2 and TRBJ2-5, with 10 bases that match TRBD2. The sequenced material came from naive CD8+ T cells from blood, with Jurkat cell RNA spiked in. Noted subset: FACS-sorted CD8+CD4-CCR7+CD45RA+ naive T cells. CDR3 DNA sequence: TGTGCCAGCAGCTTAGCGCCTAGCGGGGGATTTGGGAGGGAGACCCAGTACTTC. This translates into CASSLAPSGGFGRETQYF. Full variable domain (outside the CDR3, taken from reference TRBV7-2 and TRBJ2-5): GAGVSQSPSNKVTEKGKDVELRCDPISGHTALYWYRQSLGQGLEFLIYFQGNSAPDKSGLPSDRFSAERTGGSVSTLTIQRTQQEDSAVYLCASSLAPSGGFGRETQYFGPGTRLLVL.